The source of this TCR beta chain is a study of blood T cell repertoires in COVID-19. Study as a whole: The origin of the acute and convalescent COVID-19 samples was the United States, Italy and Spain. T cells, B-cell-depleted T cells, or PBMCs provided the cDNA or gDNA that served as material.

The CDR3 length is 14 residues. The V end lost 6 bases, the J end lost 2 bases, and 13 bases lay between the germline ends. Germline CDR1 and CDR2: SQVTM and ANQGSEA. Authors' data handling: By means of reference gene primer amplification, nucleated cell counts were estimated. Assay used: immunoSEQ multiplex PCR; TCRdb lists only in-frame clones, some missing. D and trimming come from the DNA, and the V and J calls and clone size come from that table. The table lists about 230,000 clones, over 80% of them singletons, with under 3% in the top ten. The V gene is TRBV29-1, the J gene TRBJ2-2, with D perhaps matching TRBD1 (5 bases). The sample comprised peripheral blood. This clonotype originated in a woman between 65 and 79 years old with active or convalescent COVID-19. Here the CDR3 DNA reads TGCAGCGTCGCCCCCGGACAAAACACCGGGGAGCTGTTTTTT. This gives the protein CSVAPGQNTGELFF.